Detailed here is one T cell receptor beta chain. What it binds is not known. The data derive from a study of T cells in Graves' hyperthyroidism and ophthalmopathy. Study-level findings and limits: Among clonotypes expanded in thyroid above 0.001, most were also found in blood.

The study left out patients who had uncontrolled infection, other autoimmune disease, pregnancy or lactation. Clinicians diagnosed patients from clinical symptoms, serum thyroxine and TRAb, thyroid ultrasound and orbital computed tomography. The PBMCs were sourced from fresh peripheral blood (less than 11 ml). V dropped 5 bases and J dropped 7; count of bases not matched to a gene: 12. The CDR3 is made up of 15 amino acids. Germline lookup yields CDR1 SEHNR and CDR2 FQNEAQ (reference sequence). From RNA transcripts, TCR beta CDR3 regions were amplified. The HTBI set primed first-round TCR CDR3 RT-PCR. MiXCR, applied by TCRdb to the multiplex PCR reads, yields one record per CDR3 protein. In the table there are hundreds of thousands of distinct CDR3 sequences, approximately 14% of which are singletons.

Sequencing was performed on blood. The receptor was derived from a woman under 30 with Graves' hyperthyroidism. This chain links TRBV7-9 with TRBJ2-7; 9 nucleotides agree with TRBD1. CDR3 protein: CASSPDRGFSLEQYF. As DNA, the CDR3 is TGTGCCAGCAGCCCCGACAGGGGGTTTTCATTGGAGCAGTACTTC. Full variable domain (remainder filled in from reference TRBV7-9 and TRBJ2-7): DTGVSQNPRHKITKRGQNVTFRCDPISEHNRLYWYRQTLGQGPEFLTYFQNEAQLEKSRLLSDRFSAERPKGSFSTLEIQRTEQGDSAMYLCASSPDRGFSLEQYFGPGTRLTVT.